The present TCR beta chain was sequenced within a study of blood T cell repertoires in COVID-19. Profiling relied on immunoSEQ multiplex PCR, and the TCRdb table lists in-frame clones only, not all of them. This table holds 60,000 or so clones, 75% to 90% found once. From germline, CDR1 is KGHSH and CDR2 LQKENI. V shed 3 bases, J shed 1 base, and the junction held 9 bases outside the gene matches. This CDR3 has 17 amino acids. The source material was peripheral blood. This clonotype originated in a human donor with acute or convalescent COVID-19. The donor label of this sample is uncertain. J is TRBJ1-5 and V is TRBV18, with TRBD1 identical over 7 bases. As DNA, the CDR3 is TGTGCCAGCTCACCGGGACAGACAATTTTGAGCAATCAGCCCCAGCATTTT. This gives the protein CASSPGQTILSNQPQHF.